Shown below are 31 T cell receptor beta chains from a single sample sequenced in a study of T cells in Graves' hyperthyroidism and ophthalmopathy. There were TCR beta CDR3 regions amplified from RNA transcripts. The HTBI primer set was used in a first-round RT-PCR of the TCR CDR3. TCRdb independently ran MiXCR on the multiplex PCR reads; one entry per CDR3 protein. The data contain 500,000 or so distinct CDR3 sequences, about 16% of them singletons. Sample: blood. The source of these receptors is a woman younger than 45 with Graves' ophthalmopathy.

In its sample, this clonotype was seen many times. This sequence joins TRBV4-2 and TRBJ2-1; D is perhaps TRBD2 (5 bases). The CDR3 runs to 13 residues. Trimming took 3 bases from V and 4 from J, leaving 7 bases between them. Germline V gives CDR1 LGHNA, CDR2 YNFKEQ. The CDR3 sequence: CASSQEVYNEQFF. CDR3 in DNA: TGTGCCAGCAGCCAGGAGGTATACAATGAGCAGTTCTTC.

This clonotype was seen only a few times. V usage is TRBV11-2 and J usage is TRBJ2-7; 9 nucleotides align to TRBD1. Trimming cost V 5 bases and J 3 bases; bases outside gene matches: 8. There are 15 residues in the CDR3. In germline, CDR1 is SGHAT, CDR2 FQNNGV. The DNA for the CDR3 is TGTGCCAGCAGCACGTCCGGACAGGGGCTCTACGAGCAGTACTTC. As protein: CASSTSGQGLYEQYF. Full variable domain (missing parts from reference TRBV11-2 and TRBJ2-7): EAGVAQSPRYKIIEKRQSVAFWCNPISGHATLYWYQQILGQGPKLLIQFQNNGVVDDSQLPKDRFSAERLKGVDSTLKIQPAKLEDSAVYLCASSTSGQGLYEQYFGPGTRLTVT.

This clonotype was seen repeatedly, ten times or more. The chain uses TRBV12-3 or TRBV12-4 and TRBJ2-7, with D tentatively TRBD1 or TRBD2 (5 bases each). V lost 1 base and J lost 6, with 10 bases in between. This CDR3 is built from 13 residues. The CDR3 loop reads CASSLGGKREQYF. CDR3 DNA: TGTGCCAGCAGTTTAGGGGGGAAGCGCGAGCAGTACTTC.

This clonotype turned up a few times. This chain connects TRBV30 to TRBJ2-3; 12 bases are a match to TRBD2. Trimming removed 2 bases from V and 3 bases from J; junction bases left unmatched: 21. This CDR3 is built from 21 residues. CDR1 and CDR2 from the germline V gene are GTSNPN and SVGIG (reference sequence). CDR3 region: CAWSNGGGLAGYVIRTDTQYF. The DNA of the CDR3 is TGTGCCTGGAGTAATGGGGGTGGACTAGCGGGATATGTTATTAGGACAGATACGCAGTATTTT.

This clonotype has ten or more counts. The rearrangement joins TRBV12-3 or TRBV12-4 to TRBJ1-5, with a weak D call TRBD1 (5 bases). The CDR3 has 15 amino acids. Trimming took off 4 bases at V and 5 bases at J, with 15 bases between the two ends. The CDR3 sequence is CASSWTPTKDQPQHF. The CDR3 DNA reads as TGTGCCAGCAGTTGGACACCCACCAAGGATCAGCCCCAGCATTTT.

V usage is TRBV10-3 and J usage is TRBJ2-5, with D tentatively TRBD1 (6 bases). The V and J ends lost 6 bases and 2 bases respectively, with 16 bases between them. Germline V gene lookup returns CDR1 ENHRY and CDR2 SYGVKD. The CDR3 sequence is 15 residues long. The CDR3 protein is CAIRTGWDGQETQYF. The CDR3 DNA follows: TGTGCCATCAGAACAGGGTGGGACGGGCAAGAGACCCAGTACTTC.

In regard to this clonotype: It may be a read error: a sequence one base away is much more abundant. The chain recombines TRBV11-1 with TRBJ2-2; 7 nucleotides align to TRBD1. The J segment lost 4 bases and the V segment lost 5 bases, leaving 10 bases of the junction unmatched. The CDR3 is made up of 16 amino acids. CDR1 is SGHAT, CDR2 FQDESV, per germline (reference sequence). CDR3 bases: TGTGCCAGCAGCCCCCTTAGGGGGCGGAGCACCGGGGAGCTGTTTTTT. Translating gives CASSPLRGRSTGELFF. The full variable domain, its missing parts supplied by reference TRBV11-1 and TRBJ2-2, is EAEVAQSPRYKITEKSQAVAFWCDPISGHATLYWYRQILGQGPELLVQFQDESVVDDSQLPKDRFSAERLKGVDSTLKIQPAELGDSAMYLCASSPLRGRSTGELFFGEGSRLTVL.

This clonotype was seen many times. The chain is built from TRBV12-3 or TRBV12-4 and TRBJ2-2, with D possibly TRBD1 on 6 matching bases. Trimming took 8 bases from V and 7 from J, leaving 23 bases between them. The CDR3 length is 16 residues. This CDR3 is CASDPGAGVVSGELFF. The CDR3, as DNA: TGTGCCAGCGATCCGGGCGCAGGGGTAGTAAGCGGGGAGCTGTTTTTT.

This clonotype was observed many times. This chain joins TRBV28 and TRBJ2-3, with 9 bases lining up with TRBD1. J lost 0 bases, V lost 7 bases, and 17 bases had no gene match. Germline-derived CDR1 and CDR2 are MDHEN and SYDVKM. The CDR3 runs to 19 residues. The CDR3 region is CASKPHRDRAPYSTDTQYF. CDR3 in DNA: TGTGCCAGCAAACCCCATCGGGACAGGGCGCCTTATAGCACAGATACGCAGTATTTT.

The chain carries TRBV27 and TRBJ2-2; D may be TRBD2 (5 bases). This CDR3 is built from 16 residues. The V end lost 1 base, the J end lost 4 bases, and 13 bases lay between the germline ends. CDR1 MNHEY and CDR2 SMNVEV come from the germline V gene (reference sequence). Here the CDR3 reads CASSLFTVASTGELFF. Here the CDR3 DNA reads TGTGCCAGCAGTTTATTTACCGTAGCGTCCACCGGGGAGCTGTTTTTT.

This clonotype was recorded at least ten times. The CDR3 is CASSSWVGTQYF. The CDR3 nucleotides read TGTGCCAGCAGTTCCTGGGTTGGTACGCAGTATTTT. This chain joins TRBV12-3 or TRBV12-4 and TRBJ2-3; D unresolved. Trimming stripped 4 bases from V and 8 bases from J, with 10 bases between. The CDR3 is 12 amino acids.

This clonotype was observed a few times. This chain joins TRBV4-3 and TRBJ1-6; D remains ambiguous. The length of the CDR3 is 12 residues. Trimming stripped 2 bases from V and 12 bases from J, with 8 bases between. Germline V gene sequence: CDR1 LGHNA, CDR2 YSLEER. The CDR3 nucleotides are TGCGCCAGCAGCCAACCCTCGGGACCCCTCCACTTT. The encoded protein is CASSQPSGPLHF.

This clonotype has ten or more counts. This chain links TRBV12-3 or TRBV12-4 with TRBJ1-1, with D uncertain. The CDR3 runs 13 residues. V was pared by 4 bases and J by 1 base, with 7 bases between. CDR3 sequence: CASSYLENTEAFF. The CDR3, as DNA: TGTGCCAGCAGTTATCTTGAGAACACTGAAGCTTTCTTT.

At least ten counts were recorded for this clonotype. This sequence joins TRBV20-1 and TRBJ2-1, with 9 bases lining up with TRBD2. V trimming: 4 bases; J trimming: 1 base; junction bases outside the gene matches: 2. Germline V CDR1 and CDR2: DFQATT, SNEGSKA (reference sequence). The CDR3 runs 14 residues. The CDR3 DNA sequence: TGCAGTGCTATTAGCGGGAGTTCCTACAATGAGCAGTTCTTC. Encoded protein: CSAISGSSYNEQFF.

In nucleotides, the CDR3 is TGTGCCAGCAGCTATGCCGGCGGGGTTATATACAATGAGCAGTTCTTC. Its translation is CASSYAGGVIYNEQFF. The J gene is TRBJ2-1, the V gene TRBV13; D might be TRBD2 (6 bases). The CDR3 spans 16 residues. Trimming left V 4 bases short and J 4 bases short, with 17 bases between. Germline V CDR1 and CDR2: PRHDT, FYEKMQ (reference sequence).

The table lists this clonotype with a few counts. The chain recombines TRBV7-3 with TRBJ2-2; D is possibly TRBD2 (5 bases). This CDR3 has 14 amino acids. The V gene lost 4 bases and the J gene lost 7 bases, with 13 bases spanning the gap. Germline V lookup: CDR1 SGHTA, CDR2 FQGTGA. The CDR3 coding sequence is TGTGCCAGCAGCTCACGGAGGACGGACGGGGAGCTGTTTTTT. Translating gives CASSSRRTDGELFF. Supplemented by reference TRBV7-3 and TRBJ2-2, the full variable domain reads GAGVSQTPSNKVTEKGKYVELRCDPISGHTALYWYRQSLGQGPEFLIYFQGTGAADDSGLPNDRFFAVRPEGSVSTLKIQRTERGDSAVYLCASSSRRTDGELFFGEGSRLTVL.

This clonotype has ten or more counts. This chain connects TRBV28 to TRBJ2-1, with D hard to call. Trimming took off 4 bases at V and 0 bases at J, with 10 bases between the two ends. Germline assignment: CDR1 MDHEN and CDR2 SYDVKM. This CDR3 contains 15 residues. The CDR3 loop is CASSSSRSSYNEQFF. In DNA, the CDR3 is TGTGCCAGCAGTTCGTCGAGAAGCTCCTACAATGAGCAGTTCTTC.

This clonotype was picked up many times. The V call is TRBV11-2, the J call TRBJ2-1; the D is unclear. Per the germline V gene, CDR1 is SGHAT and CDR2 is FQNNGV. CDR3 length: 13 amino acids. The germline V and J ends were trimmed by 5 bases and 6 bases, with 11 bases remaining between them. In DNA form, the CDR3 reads TGTGCCAGCAGCATTCAGGTTGTCAATGAGCAGTTCTTC. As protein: CASSIQVVNEQFF.

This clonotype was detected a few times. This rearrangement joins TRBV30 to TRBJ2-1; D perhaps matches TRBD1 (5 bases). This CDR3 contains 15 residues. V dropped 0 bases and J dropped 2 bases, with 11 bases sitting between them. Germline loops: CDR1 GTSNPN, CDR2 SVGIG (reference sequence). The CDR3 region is CAWSVRGGAYNEQFF. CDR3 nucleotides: TGTGCCTGGAGTGTAAGGGGCGGAGCCTACAATGAGCAGTTCTTC.

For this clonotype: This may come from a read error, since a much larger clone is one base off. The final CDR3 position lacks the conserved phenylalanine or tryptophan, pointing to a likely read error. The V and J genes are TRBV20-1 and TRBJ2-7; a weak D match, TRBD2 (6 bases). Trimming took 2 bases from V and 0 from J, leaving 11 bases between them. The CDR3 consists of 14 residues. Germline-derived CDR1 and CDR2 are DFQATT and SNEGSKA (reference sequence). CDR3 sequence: CSARRESRSYEQYL. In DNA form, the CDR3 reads TGCAGTGCTAGACGGGAGTCTCGCTCCTACGAGCAGTACTTA.

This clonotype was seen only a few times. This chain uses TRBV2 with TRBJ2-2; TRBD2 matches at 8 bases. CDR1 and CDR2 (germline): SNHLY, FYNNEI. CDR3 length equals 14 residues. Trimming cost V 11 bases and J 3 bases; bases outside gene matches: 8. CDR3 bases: TGTGCCCAGATGACTAGCGAGGACACCGGGGAGCTGTTTTTT. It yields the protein CAQMTSEDTGELFF.

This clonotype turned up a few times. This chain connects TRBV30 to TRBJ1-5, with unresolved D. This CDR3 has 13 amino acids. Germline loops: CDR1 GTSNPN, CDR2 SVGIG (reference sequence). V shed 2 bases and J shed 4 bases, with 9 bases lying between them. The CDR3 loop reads CAWSPDGNQPQHF. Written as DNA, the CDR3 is TGTGCCTGGAGTCCCGACGGGAATCAGCCCCAGCATTTT.

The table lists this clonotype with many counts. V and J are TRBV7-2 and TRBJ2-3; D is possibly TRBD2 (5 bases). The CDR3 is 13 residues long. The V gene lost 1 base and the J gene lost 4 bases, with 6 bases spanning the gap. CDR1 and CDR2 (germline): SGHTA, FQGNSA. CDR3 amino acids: CASSLGSADTQYF. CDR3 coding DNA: TGTGCCAGCAGCTTAGGTAGCGCAGATACGCAGTATTTT.

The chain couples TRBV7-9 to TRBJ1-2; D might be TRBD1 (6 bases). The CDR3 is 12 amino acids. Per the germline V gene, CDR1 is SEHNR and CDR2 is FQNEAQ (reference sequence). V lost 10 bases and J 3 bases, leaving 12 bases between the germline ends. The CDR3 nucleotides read TGTGCCACCCCGGACAGAGACTATGGCTACACCTTC. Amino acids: CATPDRDYGYTF.

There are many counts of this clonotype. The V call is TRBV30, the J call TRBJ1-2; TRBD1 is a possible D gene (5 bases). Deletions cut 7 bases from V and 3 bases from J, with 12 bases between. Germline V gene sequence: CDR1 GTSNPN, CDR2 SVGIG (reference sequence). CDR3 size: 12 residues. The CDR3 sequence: CASRLGDYGYTF. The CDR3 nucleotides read TGTGCCTCTCGCCTAGGGGACTATGGCTACACCTTC.

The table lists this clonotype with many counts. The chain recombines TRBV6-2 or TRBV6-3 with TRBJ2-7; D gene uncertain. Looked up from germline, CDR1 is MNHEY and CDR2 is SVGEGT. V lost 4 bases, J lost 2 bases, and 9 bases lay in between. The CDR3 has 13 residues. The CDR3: CASSSGRTYEQYF. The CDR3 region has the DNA TGTGCCAGCAGTTCGGGCAGGACCTACGAGCAGTACTTC.

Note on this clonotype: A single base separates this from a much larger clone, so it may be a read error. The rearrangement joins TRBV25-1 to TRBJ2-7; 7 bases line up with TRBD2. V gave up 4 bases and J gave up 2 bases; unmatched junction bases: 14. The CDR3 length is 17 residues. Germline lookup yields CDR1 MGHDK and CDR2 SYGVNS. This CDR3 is CASSVTLGLADTYEQYF. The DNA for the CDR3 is TGTGCCAGCAGTGTGACTTTGGGGCTAGCGGACACCTACGAGCAGTACTTC.

This CDR3 reads CSASIPYGGRWTDTQYF. Here the CDR3 DNA reads TGCAGTGCTAGTATACCCTATGGGGGGCGCTGGACAGATACGCAGTATTTT. This rearrangement joins TRBV20-1 to TRBJ2-3; TRBD1 or TRBD2 may be the D gene (6 bases each). The germline CDR1 and CDR2 sequences are DFQATT and SNEGSKA (reference sequence). The germline V and J ends were trimmed by 3 bases and 3 bases, with 22 bases remaining between them. The CDR3 loop spans 17 amino acids.

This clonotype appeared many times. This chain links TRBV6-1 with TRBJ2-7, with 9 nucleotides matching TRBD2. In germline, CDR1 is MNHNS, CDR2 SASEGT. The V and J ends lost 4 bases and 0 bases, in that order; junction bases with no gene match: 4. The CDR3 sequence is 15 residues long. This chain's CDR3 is CASSGPSGNSYEQYF. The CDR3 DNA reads TGTGCCAGCAGTGGGCCTAGCGGGAACTCCTACGAGCAGTACTTC.

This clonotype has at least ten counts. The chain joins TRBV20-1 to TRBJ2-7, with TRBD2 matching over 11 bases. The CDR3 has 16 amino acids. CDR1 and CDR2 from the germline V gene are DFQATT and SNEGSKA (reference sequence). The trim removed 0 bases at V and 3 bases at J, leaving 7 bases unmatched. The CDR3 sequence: CSARDQLAGDGYEQYF. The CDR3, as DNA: TGCAGTGCTAGAGATCAACTAGCGGGAGATGGCTACGAGCAGTACTTC.

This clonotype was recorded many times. The CDR3 here is CSAGTGGGNTEAFF. The CDR3, as DNA: TGCAGTGCTGGGACAGGCGGTGGGAACACTGAAGCTTTCTTT. The chain links TRBV20-1 to TRBJ1-1, with 8 bases matching TRBD1. The CDR3 contains 14 residues. V shed 5 bases, J shed 1 base, and the junction held 6 bases outside the gene matches. Germline CDR1 and CDR2: DFQATT and SNEGSKA (reference sequence).